This TCR beta chain was retrieved from a study of shared clonotypes between healthy human individuals. Looking at the study overall: Used for every donor were three CD4 naive, three CD4 memory, two CD8 naive and one CD8 memory plate.

Sequenced by immunoSEQ multiplex PCR; TCRdb stores in-frame clones only, minus some. There are about 2.4 million clones in the sample; roughly 93% occur only once, and 0.36% lies in the top ten. Caucasian adults living in Nashville, Tennessee, provided all samples. Negatively enriched CD4+ T cells were divided by CD45RA into naive and memory. The source of this sequence is a man aged 18 to 29 in good health. Some clones in this sample may be carry-over from other donors' samples. Sequencing was carried out using naive CD4+ T cells from PBMCs. Noted subset: CD45RA+ positively selected.

CDR3 in DNA: TGCGCCAGCAGCTGGGCCGGGACTAGCGGGAGTAATGAGCAGTTCTTC. Translating it yields CASSWAGTSGSNEQFF. V is TRBV5-1 and J is TRBJ2-1; 14 nucleotides match TRBD2. CDR1 is SGHRS and CDR2 is YFSETQ in the germline V gene. V lost 3 bases and J lost 7; bases outside the gene matches: 6. This CDR3 is 16 amino acids long.